The present entry profiles one T cell receptor beta chain with its context. Its matching antigen is unknown. Uncontrolled infection, other autoimmune disease, pregnancy or lactation led to exclusion. Amplification targeted TCR beta CDR3 regions from RNA transcripts. A set of HTBI primers served as the primers for a first-round RT-PCR of the TCR CDR3. TCRdb reanalysed the multiplex PCR reads using MiXCR and keeps one entry per CDR3 protein. The sample holds almost 350,000 distinct CDR3 sequences, about a sixth seen once. This record comes from a study of T cells in Graves' hyperthyroidism and ophthalmopathy. Overall study context: Prior to any treatment, at the point of initial diagnosis, peripheral blood was collected.

Findings and caveats of the study: A model built on 13 V-J features separated ophthalmopathy from stable hyperthyroidism. Peripheral blood also featured most of the thyroid clonotypes expanded above 0.001.

Material for sequencing was blood. This receptor was identified in a woman aged 40 to 50 with Graves' ophthalmopathy.

The CDR3 DNA reads TGTGCCAGCAGTAACCCCTGGCTAGCGGGAAAAAACACCGGGGAGCTGTTTTTT. Translating it yields CASSNPWLAGKNTGELFF. The genes are TRBV12-3 or TRBV12-4 and TRBJ2-2; 9 bases line up with TRBD2. Trimming removed 5 bases from V and 2 bases from J; junction bases left unmatched: 12. CDR3 length: 18 amino acids.